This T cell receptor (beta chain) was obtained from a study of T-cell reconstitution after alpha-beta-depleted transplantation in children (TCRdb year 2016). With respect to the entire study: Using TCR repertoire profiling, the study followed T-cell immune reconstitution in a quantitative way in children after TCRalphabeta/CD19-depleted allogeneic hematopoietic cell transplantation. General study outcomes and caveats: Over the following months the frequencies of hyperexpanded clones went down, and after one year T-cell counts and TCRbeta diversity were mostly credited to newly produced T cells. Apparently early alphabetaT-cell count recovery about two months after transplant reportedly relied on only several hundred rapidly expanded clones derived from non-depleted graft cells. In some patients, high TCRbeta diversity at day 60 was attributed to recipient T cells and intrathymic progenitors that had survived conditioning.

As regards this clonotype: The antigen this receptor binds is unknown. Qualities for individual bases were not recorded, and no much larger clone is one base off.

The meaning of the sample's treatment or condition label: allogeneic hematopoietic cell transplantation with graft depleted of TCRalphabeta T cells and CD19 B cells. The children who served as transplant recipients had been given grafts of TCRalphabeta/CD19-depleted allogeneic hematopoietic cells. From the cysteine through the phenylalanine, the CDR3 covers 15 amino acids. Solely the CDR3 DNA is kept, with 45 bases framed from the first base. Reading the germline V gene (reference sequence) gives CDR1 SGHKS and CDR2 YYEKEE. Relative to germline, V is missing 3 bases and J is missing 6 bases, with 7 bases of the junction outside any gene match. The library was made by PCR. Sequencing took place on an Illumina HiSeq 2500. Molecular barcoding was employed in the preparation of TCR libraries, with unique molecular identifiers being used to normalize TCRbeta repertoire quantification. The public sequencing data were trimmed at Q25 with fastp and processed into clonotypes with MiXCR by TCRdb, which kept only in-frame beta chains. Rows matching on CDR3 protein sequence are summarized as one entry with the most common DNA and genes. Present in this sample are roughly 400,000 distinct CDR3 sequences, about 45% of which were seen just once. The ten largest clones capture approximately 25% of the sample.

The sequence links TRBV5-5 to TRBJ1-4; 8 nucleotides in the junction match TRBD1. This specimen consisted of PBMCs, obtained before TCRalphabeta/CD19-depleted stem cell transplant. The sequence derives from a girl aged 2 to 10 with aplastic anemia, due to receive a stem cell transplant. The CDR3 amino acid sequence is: CASSSAGGQDEKLFF. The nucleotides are TGTGCCAGCAGCTCCGCAGGGGGCCAGGATGAAAAACTGTTTTTT.